This T cell receptor beta chain was recorded in a study of CD8 T cells in ankylosing spondylitis. Study-level findings and limits: Eight highly homologous variants made up a TCR beta motif, and this motif appeared characteristic of ankylosing spondylitis blood. As reported, disease-linked clones showed significant enrichment in matched ankylosing spondylitis synovial fluid.

This clonotype was recorded many times. Its antigen is not known. By quantitative 5'-RACE with molecular barcodes, the TCR beta libraries were made. TCRdb ran MiXCR on the 5' RACE reads and lists one entry per CDR3 protein. The sample holds 150,000 to 250,000 distinct CDR3 sequences, about 13% seen once. The CDR3 runs 13 residues. Per the germline V gene, CDR1 is MNHEY and CDR2 is SMNVEV (reference sequence). V shed 3 bases and J shed 10 bases, with 16 bases lying between them. The source is a male donor with ankylosing spondylitis or in good health (not recorded which). The chain uses TRBV27 and TRBJ2-7; a weak D match, TRBD2 (6 bases). Sequencing was performed on blood, either unsorted or a sorted T cell fraction (not recorded which). As DNA, the CDR3 is TGTGCCAGCAGTTTGGGGAGGAGCGGACCTCAGTACTTC. Translating gives CASSLGRSGPQYF.